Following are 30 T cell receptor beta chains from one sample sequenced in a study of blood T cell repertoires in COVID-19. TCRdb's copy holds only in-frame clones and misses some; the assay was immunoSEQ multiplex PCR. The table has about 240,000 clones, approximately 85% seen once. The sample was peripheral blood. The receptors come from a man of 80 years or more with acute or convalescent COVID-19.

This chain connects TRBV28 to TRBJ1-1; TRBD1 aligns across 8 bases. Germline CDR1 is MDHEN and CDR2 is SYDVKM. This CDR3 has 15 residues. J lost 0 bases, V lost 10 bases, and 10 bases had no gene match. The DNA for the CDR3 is TGTGCCACCTCCCAGCAGGGGGCCTTGAACACTGAAGCTTTCTTT. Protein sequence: CATSQQGALNTEAFF.

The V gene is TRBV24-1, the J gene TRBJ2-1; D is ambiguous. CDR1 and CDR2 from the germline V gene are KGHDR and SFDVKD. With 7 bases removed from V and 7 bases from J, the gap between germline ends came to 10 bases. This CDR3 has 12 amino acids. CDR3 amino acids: CATRNGWNEQFF. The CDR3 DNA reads TGTGCCACCAGGAACGGGTGGAATGAGCAGTTCTTC.

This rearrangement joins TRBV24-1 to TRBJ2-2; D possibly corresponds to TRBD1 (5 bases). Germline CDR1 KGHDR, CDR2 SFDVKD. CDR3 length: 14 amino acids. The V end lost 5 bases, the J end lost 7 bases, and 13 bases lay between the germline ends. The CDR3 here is CATSGQRVDGELFF. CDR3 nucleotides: TGTGCCACCAGTGGACAGCGTGTAGACGGGGAGCTGTTTTTT.

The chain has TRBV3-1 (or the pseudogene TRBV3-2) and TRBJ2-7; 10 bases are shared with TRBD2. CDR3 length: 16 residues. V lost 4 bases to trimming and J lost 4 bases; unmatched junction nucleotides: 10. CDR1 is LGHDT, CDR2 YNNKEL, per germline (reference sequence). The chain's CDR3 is CASSPRASGGDYEQYF. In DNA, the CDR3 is TGTGCCAGCAGCCCCCGGGCTAGCGGGGGTGATTACGAGCAGTACTTC.

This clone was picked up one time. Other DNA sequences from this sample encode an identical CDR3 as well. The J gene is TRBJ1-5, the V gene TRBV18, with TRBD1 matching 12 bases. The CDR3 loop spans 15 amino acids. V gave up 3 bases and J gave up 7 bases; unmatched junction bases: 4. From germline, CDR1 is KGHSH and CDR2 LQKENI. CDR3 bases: TGTGCCAGCTCACCCGGGACAGGGGGCGGCCAGCCCCAGCATTTT. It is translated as CASSPGTGGGQPQHF.

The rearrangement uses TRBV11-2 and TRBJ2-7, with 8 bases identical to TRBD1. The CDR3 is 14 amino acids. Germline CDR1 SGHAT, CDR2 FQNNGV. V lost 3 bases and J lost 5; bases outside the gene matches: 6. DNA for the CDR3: TGTGCCAGCAGCTTGGACAGGGTGGGCAACGAGCAGTACTTC. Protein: CASSLDRVGNEQYF.

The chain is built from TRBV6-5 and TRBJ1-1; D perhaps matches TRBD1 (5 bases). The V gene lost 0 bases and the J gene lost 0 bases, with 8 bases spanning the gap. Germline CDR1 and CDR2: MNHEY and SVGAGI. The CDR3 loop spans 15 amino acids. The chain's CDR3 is CASSYSKQVNTEAFF. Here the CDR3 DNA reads TGTGCCAGCAGTTACTCGAAACAGGTGAACACTGAAGCTTTCTTT.

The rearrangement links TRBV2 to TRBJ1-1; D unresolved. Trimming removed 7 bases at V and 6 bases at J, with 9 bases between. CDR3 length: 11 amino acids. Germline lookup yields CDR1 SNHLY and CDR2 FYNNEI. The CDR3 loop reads CASKVVAEAFF. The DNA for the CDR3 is TGTGCCAGCAAAGTCGTAGCTGAAGCTTTCTTT.

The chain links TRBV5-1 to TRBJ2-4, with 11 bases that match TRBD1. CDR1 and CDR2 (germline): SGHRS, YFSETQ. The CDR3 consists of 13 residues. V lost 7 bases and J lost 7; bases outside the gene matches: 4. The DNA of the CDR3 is TGCGCCAGCGGGACAGGGGGGAGGAACATTCAGTACTTC. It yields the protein CASGTGGRNIQYF.

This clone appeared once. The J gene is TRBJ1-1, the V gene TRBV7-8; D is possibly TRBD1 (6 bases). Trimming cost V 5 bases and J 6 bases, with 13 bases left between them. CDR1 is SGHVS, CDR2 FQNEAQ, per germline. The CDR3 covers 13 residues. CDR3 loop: CASSPTGSPEAFF. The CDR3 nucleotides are TGTGCCAGCAGCCCGACAGGCTCGCCTGAAGCTTTCTTT.

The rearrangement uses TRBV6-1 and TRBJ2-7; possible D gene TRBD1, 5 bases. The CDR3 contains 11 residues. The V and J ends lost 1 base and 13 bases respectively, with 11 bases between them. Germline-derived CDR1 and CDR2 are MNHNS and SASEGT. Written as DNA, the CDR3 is TGTGCCAGCAGTGAAGGAACAGGAGACTACTTC. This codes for CASSEGTGDYF.

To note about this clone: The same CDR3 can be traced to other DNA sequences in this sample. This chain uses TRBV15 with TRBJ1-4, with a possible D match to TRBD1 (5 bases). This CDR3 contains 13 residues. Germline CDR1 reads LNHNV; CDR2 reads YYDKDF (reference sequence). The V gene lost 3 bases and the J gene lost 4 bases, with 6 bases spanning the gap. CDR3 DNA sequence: TGTGCCACCAGCAGGGGGGGTAATGAAAAACTGTTTTTT. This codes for CATSRGGNEKLFF.

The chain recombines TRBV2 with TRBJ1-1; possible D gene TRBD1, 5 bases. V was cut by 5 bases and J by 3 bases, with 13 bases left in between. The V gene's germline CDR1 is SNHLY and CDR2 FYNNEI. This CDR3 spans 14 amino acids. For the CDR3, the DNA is TGTGCCAGCAGTCTTAAATGGGGGGACACTGAAGCTTTCTTT. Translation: CASSLKWGDTEAFF.

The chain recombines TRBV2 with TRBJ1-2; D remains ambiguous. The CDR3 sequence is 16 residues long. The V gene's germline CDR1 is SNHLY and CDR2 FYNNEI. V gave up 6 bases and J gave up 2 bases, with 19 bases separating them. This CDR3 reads CASRPPGTPGNYGYTF. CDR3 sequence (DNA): TGTGCCAGCAGACCGCCGGGAACCCCGGGCAACTATGGCTACACCTTC.

The chain's CDR3 is CASSQSGGAVEQFF. The CDR3 DNA is TGTGCCAGCAGCCAAAGCGGGGGGGCGGTTGAGCAGTTCTTC. The chain carries TRBV3-1 (or the pseudogene TRBV3-2) and TRBJ2-1; 10 bases are shared with TRBD2. From germline, CDR1 is LGHDT and CDR2 YNNKEL (reference sequence). With 2 bases clipped from V and 9 bases from J, the junction kept 4 bases outside the gene matches. This CDR3 is built from 14 residues.

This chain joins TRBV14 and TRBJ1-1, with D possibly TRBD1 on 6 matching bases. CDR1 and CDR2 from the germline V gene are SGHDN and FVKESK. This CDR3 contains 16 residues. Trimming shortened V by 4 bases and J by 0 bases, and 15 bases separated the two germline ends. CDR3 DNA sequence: TGTGCCAGCAGCCCACGAGGGGGTGACATGAACACTGAAGCTTTCTTT. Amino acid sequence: CASSPRGGDMNTEAFF.

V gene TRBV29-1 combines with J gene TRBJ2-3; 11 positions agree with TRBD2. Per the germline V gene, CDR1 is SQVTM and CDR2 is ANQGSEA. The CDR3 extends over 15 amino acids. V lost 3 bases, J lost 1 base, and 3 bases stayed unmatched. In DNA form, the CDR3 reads TGCAGCGTTGATGGGACTAGCGGACGCACAGATACGCAGTATTTT. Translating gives CSVDGTSGRTDTQYF.

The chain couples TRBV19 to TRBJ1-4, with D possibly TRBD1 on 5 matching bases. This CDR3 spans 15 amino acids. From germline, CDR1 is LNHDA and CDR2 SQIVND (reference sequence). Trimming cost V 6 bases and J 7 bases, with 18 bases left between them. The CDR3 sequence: CASRGRGLGGEKLFF. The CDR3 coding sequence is TGTGCCAGTAGAGGTCGAGGACTGGGGGGTGAAAAACTGTTTTTT. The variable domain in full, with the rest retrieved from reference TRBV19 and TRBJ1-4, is DGGITQSPKYLFRKEGQNVTLSCEQNLNHDAMYWYRQDPGQGLRLIYYSQIVNDFQKGDIAEGYSVSREKKESFPLTVTSAQKNPTAFYLCASRGRGLGGEKLFFGSGTQLSVL.

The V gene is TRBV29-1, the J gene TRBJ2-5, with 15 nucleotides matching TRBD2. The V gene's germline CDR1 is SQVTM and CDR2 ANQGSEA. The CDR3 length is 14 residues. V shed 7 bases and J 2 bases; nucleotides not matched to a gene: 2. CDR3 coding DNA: TGCAGCGCTGGGACTAGCGGGGGGCAAGAGACCCAGTACTTC. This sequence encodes CSAGTSGGQETQYF.

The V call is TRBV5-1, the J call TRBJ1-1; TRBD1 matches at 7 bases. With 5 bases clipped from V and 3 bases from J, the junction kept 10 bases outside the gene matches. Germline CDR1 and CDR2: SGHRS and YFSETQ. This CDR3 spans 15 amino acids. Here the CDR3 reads CASRKQGQRDTEAFF. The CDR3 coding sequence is TGCGCCAGCAGAAAACAGGGACAGCGGGACACTGAAGCTTTCTTT. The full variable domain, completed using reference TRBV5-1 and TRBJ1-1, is KAGVTQTPRYLIKTRGQQVTLSCSPISGHRSVSWYQQTPGQGLQFLFEYFSETQRNKGNFPGRFSGRQFSNSRSEMNVSTLELGDSALYLCASRKQGQRDTEAFFGQGTRLTVV.

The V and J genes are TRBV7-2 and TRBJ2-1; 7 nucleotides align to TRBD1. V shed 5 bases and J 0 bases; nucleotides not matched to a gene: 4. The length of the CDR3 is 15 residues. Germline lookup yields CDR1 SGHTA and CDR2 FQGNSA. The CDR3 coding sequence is TGTGCCAGCAGCCAAGACAGGGCCTCCTACAATGAGCAGTTCTTC. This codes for CASSQDRASYNEQFF.

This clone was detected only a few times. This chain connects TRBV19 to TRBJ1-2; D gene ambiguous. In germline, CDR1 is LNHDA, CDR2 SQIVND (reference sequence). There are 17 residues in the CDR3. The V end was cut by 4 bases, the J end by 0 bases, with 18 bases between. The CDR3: CASSSMAGYQANYGYTF. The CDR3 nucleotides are TGTGCCAGTAGTAGCATGGCAGGATATCAAGCTAACTATGGCTACACCTTC.

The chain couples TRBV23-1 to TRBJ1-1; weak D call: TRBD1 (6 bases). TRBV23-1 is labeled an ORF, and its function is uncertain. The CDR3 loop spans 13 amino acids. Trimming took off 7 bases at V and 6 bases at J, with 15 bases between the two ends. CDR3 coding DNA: TGCGCCAGCACGGGGGGGGCCGGTCCTGAAGCTTTCTTT. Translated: CASTGGAGPEAFF.

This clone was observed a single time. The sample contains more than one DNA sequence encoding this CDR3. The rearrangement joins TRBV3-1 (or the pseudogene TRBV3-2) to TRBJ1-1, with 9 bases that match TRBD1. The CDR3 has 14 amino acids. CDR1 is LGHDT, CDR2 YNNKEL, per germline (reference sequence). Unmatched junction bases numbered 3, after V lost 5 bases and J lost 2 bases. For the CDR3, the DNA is TGTGCCAGCAGCTCCACAGGGGGCAACACTGAAGCTTTCTTT. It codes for CASSSTGGNTEAFF.

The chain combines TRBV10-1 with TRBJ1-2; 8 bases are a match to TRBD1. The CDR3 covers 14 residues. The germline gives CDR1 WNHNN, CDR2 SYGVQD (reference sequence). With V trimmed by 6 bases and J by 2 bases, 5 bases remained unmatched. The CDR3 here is CASSPDRVNYGYTF. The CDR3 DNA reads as TGCGCCAGCAGCCCGGACAGGGTAAACTATGGCTACACCTTC.

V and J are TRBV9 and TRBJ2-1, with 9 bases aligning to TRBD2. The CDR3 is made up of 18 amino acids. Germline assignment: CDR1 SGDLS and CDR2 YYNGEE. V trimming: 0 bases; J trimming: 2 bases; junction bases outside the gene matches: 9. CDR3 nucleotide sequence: TGTGCCAGCAGCGTAGGAGGTATTAGCGGGAGACCCTACAATGAGCAGTTCTTC. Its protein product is CASSVGGISGRPYNEQFF.

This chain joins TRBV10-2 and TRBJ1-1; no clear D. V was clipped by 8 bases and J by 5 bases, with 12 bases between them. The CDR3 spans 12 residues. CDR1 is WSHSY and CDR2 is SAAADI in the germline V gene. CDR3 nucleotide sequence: TGCGCCAGCTTTCCGGGTGGGACTGAAGCTTTCTTT. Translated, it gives CASFPGGTEAFF.

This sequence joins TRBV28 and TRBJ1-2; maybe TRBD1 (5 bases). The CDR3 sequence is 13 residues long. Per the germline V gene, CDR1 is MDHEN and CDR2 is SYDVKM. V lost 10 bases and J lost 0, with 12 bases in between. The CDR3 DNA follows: TGTGCCATCCTGACAGACTCTAACTATGGCTACACCTTC. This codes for CAILTDSNYGYTF.

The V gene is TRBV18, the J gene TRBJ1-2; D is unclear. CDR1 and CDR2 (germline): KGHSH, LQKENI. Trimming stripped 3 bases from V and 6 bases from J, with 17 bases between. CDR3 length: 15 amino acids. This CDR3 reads CASSPSGPTLNGYTF. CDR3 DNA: TGTGCCAGCTCACCGTCTGGGCCGACCTTAAATGGCTACACCTTC.

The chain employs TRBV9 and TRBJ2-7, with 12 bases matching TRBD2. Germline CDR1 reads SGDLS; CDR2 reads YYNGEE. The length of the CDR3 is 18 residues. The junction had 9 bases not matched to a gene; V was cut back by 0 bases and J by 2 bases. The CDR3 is CASSVATASGGATYEQYF. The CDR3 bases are TGTGCCAGCAGCGTAGCTACGGCTAGCGGGGGGGCCACCTACGAGCAGTACTTC. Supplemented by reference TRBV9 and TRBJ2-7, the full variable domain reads DSGVTQTPKHLITATGQRVTLRCSPRSGDLSVYWYQQSLDQGLQFLIQYYNGEERAKGNILERFSAQQFPDLHSELNLSSLELGDSALYFCASSVATASGGATYEQYFGPGTRLTVT.